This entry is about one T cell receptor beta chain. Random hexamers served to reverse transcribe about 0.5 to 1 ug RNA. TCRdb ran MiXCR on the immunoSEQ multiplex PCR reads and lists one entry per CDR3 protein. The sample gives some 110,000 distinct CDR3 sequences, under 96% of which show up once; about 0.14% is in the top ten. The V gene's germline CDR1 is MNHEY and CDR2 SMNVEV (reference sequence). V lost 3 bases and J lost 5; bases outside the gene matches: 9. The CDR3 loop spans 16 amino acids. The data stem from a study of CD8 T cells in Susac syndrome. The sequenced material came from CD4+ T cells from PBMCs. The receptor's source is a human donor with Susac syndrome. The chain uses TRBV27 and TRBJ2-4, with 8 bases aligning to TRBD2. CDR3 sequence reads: CASSFTLTSDQNIQYF. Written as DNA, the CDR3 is TGTGCCAGCAGTTTCACCTTGACTAGCGATCAAAACATTCAGTACTTC.